This T cell receptor (beta chain) was obtained from a study of early T cells in non-severe SARS-CoV-2 infection. On the study more broadly: The chains were unpaired, and the sequenced material was bulk RNA from unsorted whole blood.

Each CDR3 protein gets one entry after TCRdb re-called the 5' RACE reads with MiXCR. The data hold 70,000 to 95,000 distinct CDR3 sequences, with approximately 14% observed a single time. This clonotype was picked up a small number of times. One end of the junction does not line up with germline, which may come from a read error. This CDR3 region has 15 residues. Germline values: CDR1 ENHRY, CDR2 SYGVKD. The chain has TRBV10-3 and TRBJ1-5, with 7 bases matching TRBD1. The sequencing input was whole blood. This receptor was taken from an adult who was a healthcare worker with PCR-confirmed SARS-CoV-2 infection or an uninfected control (not recorded which). The CDR3 DNA is TGTGCCATCAGCCAGGGGGGGGGCGCAGATCAGCCCCACCATTTT. Its protein is CAISQGGGADQPHHF.